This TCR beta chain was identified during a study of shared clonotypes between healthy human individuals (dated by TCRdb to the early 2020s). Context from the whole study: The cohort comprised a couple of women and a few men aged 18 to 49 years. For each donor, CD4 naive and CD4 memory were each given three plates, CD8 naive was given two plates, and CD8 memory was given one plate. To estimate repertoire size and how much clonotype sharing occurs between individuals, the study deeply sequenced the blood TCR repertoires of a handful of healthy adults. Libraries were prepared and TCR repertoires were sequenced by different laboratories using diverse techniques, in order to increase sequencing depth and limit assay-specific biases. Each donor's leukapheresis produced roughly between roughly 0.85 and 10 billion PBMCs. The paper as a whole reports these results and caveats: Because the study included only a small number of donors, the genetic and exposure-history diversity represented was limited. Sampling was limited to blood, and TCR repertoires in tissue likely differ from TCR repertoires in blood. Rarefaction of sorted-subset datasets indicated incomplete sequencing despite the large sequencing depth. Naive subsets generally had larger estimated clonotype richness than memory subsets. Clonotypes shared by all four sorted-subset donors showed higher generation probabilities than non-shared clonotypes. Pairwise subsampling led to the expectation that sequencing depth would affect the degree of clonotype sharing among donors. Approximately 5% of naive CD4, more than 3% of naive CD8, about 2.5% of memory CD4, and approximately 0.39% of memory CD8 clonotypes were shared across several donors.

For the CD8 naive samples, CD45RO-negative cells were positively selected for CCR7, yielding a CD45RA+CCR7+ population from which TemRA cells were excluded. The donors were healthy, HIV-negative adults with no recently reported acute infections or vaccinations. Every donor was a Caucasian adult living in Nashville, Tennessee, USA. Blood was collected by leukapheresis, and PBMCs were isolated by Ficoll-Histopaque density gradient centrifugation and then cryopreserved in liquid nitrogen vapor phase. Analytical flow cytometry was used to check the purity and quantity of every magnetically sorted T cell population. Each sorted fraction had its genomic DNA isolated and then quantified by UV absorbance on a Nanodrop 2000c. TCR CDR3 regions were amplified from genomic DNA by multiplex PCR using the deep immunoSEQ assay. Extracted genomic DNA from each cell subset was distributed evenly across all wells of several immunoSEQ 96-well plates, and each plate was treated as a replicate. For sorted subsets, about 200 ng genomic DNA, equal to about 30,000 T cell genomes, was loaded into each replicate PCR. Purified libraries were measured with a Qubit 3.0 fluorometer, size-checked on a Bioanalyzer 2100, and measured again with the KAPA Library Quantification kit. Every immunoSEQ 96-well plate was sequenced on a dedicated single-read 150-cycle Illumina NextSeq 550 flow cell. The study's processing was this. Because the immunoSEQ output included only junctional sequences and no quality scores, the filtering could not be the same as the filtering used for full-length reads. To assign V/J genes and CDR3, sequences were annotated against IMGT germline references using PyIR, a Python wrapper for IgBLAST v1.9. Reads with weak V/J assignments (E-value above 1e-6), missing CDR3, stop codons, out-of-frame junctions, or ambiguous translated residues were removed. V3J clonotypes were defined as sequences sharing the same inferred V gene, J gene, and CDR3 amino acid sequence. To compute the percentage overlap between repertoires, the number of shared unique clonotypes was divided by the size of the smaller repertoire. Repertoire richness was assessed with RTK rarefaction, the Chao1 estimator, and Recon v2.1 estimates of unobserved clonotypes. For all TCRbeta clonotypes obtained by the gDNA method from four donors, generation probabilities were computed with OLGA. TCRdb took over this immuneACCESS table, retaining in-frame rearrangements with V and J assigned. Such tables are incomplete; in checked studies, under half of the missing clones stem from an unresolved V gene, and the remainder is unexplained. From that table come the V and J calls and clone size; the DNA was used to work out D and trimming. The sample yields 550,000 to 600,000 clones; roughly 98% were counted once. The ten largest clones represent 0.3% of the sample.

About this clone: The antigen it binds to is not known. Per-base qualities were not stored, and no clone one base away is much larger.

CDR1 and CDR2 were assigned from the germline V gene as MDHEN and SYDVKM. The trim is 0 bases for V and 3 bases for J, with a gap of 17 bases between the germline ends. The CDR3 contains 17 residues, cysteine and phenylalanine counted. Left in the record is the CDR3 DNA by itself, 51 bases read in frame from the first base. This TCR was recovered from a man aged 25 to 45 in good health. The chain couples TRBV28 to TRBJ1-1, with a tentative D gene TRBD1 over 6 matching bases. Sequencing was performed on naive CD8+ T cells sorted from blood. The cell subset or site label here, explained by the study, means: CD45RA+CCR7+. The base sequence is TGTGCCAGCAGTTTATGGGTGGGGTCGAGGGGGTACACTGAAGCTTTCTTT. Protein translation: CASSLWVGSRGYTEAFF.